Each of the 13 T cell receptor beta chains below was sequenced from the same sample in a study of shared clonotypes between healthy human individuals (dated by TCRdb to 2020 to 2021). Libraries were built with the immunoSEQ multiplex PCR assay. As stored in TCRdb, this immuneACCESS dataset retains in-frame rearrangements with V and J assigned. A fraction of the clones does not appear; measured against another copy, unresolved V genes explain less than half of the discrepancy, and the remainder lacks a known reason. Present in this sample are some 2 million clones, roughly 96% of which were seen just once. The ten largest clones capture 0.1% to 0.15% of the sample. Sequencing was performed on naive CD4+ T cells sorted from blood. What the cell subset or site label conveys for this sample: CD45RA+ positively selected. These receptors came from a man aged 18 to 30 in good health.

This rearrangement joins TRBV5-4 to TRBJ2-3; D is unclear. Germline CDR1 SGHNT, CDR2 YYREEE (reference sequence). The CDR3 loop spans 16 amino acids. Trimming shortened V by 4 bases and J by 2 bases, and 17 bases separated the two germline ends. CDR3 in amino acids: CASSPFGQVITDTQYF. The CDR3 DNA sequence: TGTGCCAGCAGCCCCTTCGGGCAGGTAATCACAGATACGCAGTATTTT.

V gene TRBV7-2 combines with J gene TRBJ2-1; D uncertain. Germline CDR1 reads SGHTA; CDR2 reads FQGNSA. CDR3 length: 14 residues. Trimming cost V 7 bases and J 7 bases, with 17 bases left between them. The CDR3 DNA is TGTGCCAGCACCTCGGGTCGCGTGCCAAATGAGCAGTTCTTC. Translating it yields CASTSGRVPNEQFF.

The gene calls are TRBV7-2 and TRBJ2-2; D possibly corresponds to TRBD1 (6 bases). Per the germline V gene, CDR1 is SGHTA and CDR2 is FQGNSA. V was cut by 1 base and J by 3 bases, with 15 bases left in between. The CDR3 contains 17 residues. The CDR3 sequence is CASSLGWTDFYTGELFF. DNA for the CDR3: TGTGCCAGCAGCTTAGGGTGGACAGATTTTTACACCGGGGAGCTGTTTTTT.

The rearrangement links TRBV6-1 to TRBJ2-1; tentative D call: TRBD2 (5 bases). V was trimmed by 0 bases and J by 2 bases, leaving 11 bases between them. Per germline, CDR1 MNHNS and CDR2 SASEGT. The CDR3 length is 16 residues. As DNA, the CDR3 is TGTGCCAGCAGTGAAGCGGATGGAGGAGCCTACAATGAGCAGTTCTTC. It encodes CASSEADGGAYNEQFF.

The rearrangement links TRBV29-1 to TRBJ1-1; 7 bases match TRBD1. The V and J ends lost 7 bases and 6 bases, in that order; junction bases with no gene match: 5. Germline V gene lookup returns CDR1 SQVTM and CDR2 ANQGSEA. There are 11 residues in the CDR3. CDR3 loop: CSALGQPEAFF. CDR3 coding DNA: TGCAGCGCCTTGGGACAGCCTGAAGCTTTCTTT.

As concerns this clone: The sample contains more than one DNA sequence encoding this CDR3. The rearrangement links TRBV6-1 to TRBJ2-7; a possible D gene is TRBD1 (5 bases). Germline V gene data show CDR1 as MNHNS and CDR2 as SASEGT. CDR3 length equals 14 residues. Trimming took off 0 bases at V and 2 bases at J, with 8 bases between the two ends. CDR3: CASSEADRPYEQYF. Written as DNA, the CDR3 is TGTGCCAGCAGTGAAGCCGACAGACCCTACGAGCAGTACTTC.

V is TRBV5-1 and J is TRBJ2-5, with 10 bases identical to TRBD1. This CDR3 comprises 15 residues. With 3 bases clipped from V and 3 bases from J, the junction kept 5 bases outside the gene matches. Looked up from germline, CDR1 is SGHRS and CDR2 is YFSETQ. The CDR3 sequence is CASSSDGTGEETQYF. The CDR3 nucleotides are TGCGCCAGCAGCTCCGACGGGACAGGGGAAGAGACCCAGTACTTC.

The rearrangement links TRBV10-1 to TRBJ2-7; a weak D match, TRBD1 (6 bases). The V end was cut by 0 bases, the J end by 3 bases, with 12 bases between. This CDR3 has 15 residues. Germline V gives CDR1 WNHNN, CDR2 SYGVQD (reference sequence). As DNA, the CDR3 is TGCGCCAGCAGTGAGTCGAGGGGGTCCATCTACGAGCAGTACTTC. It codes for CASSESRGSIYEQYF.

The gene calls are TRBV9 and TRBJ2-3; D perhaps matches TRBD2 (7 bases). The CDR3 runs to 16 residues. Germline V gene data show CDR1 as SGDLS and CDR2 as YYNGEE. V shed 0 bases and J shed 1 base, with 12 bases lying between them. CDR3 coding DNA: TGTGCCAGCAGCGTAGCTGGCGGGGGCCGCACAGATACGCAGTATTTT. Encoded protein: CASSVAGGGRTDTQYF. Full variable domain (rest looked up from reference TRBV9 and TRBJ2-3): DSGVTQTPKHLITATGQRVTLRCSPRSGDLSVYWYQQSLDQGLQFLIQYYNGEERAKGNILERFSAQQFPDLHSELNLSSLELGDSALYFCASSVAGGGRTDTQYFGPGTRLTVL.

The J gene is TRBJ1-1, the V gene TRBV6-5; D unclear. Germline CDR1 reads MNHEY; CDR2 reads SVGAGI. This CDR3 has 15 amino acids. Deletions cut 6 bases from V and 4 bases from J, with 18 bases between. Here the CDR3 DNA reads TGTGCCAGCAGACGATCCGGGGAGGCAGGCACTGAAGCTTTCTTT. It yields the protein CASRRSGEAGTEAFF.

V is TRBV5-1 and J is TRBJ2-1; the D gene is possibly TRBD2 (6 bases). The CDR3 contains 16 residues. Per germline, CDR1 SGHRS and CDR2 YFSETQ. V gave up 6 bases and J gave up 3 bases, with 19 bases separating them. The CDR3 loop is CASNRGSSGFYNEQFF. DNA for the CDR3: TGCGCCAGCAATCGAGGGTCAAGCGGGTTCTACAATGAGCAGTTCTTC.

The chain carries TRBV6-1 and TRBJ2-2; D call uncertain. V shed 6 bases and J shed 4 bases, with 6 bases lying between them. The CDR3 totals 12 residues. CDR1 is MNHNS and CDR2 is SASEGT in the germline V gene. In DNA, the CDR3 is TGTGCCAGCAGGAGACTCACCGGGGAGCTGTTTTTT. Its translation: CASRRLTGELFF.

The chain combines TRBV18 with TRBJ2-5; TRBD2 matches at 8 bases. The germline gives CDR1 KGHSH, CDR2 LQKENI. The CDR3 spans 13 residues. Trimming at V came to 8 bases and at J to 5 bases, leaving 7 bases not matched to a gene. The DNA of the CDR3 is TGTGCCAGCGGCCGGGGGGGCGCGGAGACCCAGTACTTC. Residues: CASGRGGAETQYF.